This is a list of T cell receptor beta chains from one sample in a study of identical twins. Via MiXCR, TCRdb re-called the 5' RACE reads, giving one row per CDR3 protein. The top ten hold roughly 3% of the sample, which has some 560,000 distinct CDR3 sequences, 7.5% to 10% seen once. The same specimen was also included in a second study, on yellow fever vaccine responses in identical twins.

The sequencing input was PBMCs. The receptors shown here come from a woman aged 18 to 35 in good health. CDR3s include the opening cysteine and the closing phenylalanine or tryptophan. Fields, in order: J gene, clone size, V gene, D gene, CDR3 DNA, CDR3 protein. D genes are given only for firm matches. Rows may omit the clone size; those that give it use once, few, many or a size class.

>TRBJ2-7|many|TRBV6-2/TRBV6-3|.
TGTGCCAGCAGTTACTCCGGGACATCCTACGAGCAGTACTTC
CASSYSGTSYEQYF
>TRBJ2-5|many|TRBV2|.
TGTGCCAGCAGTGATTCTCGGACGGCCCAGTGGACCCAGTACTTC
CASSDSRTAQWTQYF
>TRBJ2-5|.|TRBV7-6|.
TGTGCCAGCAGCTCGATTGGGACACGCCAAGAGACCCAGTACTTC
CASSSIGTRQETQYF
>TRBJ2-1|.|TRBV20-1|TRBD2
TGCAGTGCGCCACCTAGGACTAGCGGGGGGGCGTATGAGCAGTTCTTC
CSAPPRTSGGAYEQFF
>TRBJ1-4|.|TRBV20-1|.
TGCAGTGCTTACAGGGCGAAAGAAAAACTGTTTTTT
CSAYRAKEKLFF
>TRBJ2-7|.|TRBV29-1|.
TGCAGCGTCGAGGGGCAGGGGGGAACCTACGAGCAGTACTTC
CSVEGQGGTYEQYF
>TRBJ2-6|.|TRBV4-3|.
TGCGCCAGCAGCCAAGAGCTGTCTGGGGCCAACGTCCTGACTTTC
CASSQELSGANVLTF
>TRBJ2-5|many|TRBV7-2|TRBD1
TGTGCCAGCAGCCAGGGGGGGACAGGGGGTAGGGAGACCCAGTACTTC
CASSQGGTGGRETQYF
>TRBJ2-1|few|TRBV7-7|TRBD1
TGTGCTAGCAGCTTTGGGACAGGGGTTTCGGATGAGCAGTTCTTC
CASSFGTGVSDEQFF
>TRBJ1-1|few|TRBV2|.
TGTGCCAGTAATGACCGAACGAACACTGAAGCTTTCTTT
CASNDRTNTEAFF
>TRBJ2-1|.|TRBV24-1|.
TGTGCCACCAGTGATTTGCGGGTGGGAGAGGGAAATGAGCAGTTCTTC
CATSDLRVGEGNEQFF
>TRBJ2-7|.|TRBV20-1|TRBD2
TGCAGTGCTAGAGGGGGGGGGGACTCCTACGAGCAGTACTTC
CSARGGGDSYEQYF
>TRBJ2-4|.|TRBV2|TRBD1
TGTGCCAGCTGTTCCGGAAGCGGACAGGGCAAGGCCAAAAACATTCAGTACTTC
CASCSGSGQGKAKNIQYF
>TRBJ2-1|.|TRBV6-5|TRBD2
TGTGCCAGCAGTATCGACGGGACTAGCGTATACAATGAGCAGTTCTTC
CASSIDGTSVYNEQFF
>TRBJ1-6|few|TRBV5-1|.
TGCGCCAGCAGCCTCCGGGACCCAACAAATTCACCCCTCCACTTT
CASSLRDPTNSPLHF
>TRBJ2-5|.|TRBV3-1|.
TGTGCCAGCAGCCGAGGGGAAGAGATCCAGTACTTC
CASSRGEEIQYF
>TRBJ2-6|few|TRBV7-9|.
TGTGCCAGCAGCTTAAGCACTGGGGCCAACGTCCTGACTTTC
CASSLSTGANVLTF
>TRBJ2-1|.|TRBV15|TRBD1
TGTGCCACGAGACAGGGGACCTACAATGAGCAGTTCTTC
CATRQGTYNEQFF
>TRBJ2-2|few|TRBV3-1|.
TGTGCCAGCAGCCTTTTCGGGCCCGGGGAGCTGTTTTTT
CASSLFGPGELFF
>TRBJ2-6|few|TRBV5-6|TRBD1
TGTGCCAGCAGCTCGCAACGACAGGGGGGAAGCTCTGGGGCCAACGTCCTGACTTTC
CASSSQRQGGSSGANVLTF
>TRBJ2-7|few|TRBV5-1|.
TGCGCCAGCAGCTTGGCCGGGTCTGGCTACGAGCAGTACTTC
CASSLAGSGYEQYF
>TRBJ2-7|many|TRBV27|TRBD2
TGTGCCAGCAGTCTTACCCGGACTAGCGGGAACTTCTACGAGCAGTACTTC
CASSLTRTSGNFYEQYF
>TRBJ2-1|many|TRBV7-3|.
TGTGCCAGCAGCTGGACCTCCTACAATGAGCAGTTCTTC
CASSWTSYNEQFF
>TRBJ1-1|few|TRBV28|.
TGTGCCAGCATGGGAAGGCGCACTGAAGCTTTCTTT
CASMGRRTEAFF
>TRBJ2-7|many|TRBV27|TRBD1
TGTGCCAGCAGTTCAAATTCCGGGACAGGGACCCCAGCCTACGAGCAGTACTTC
CASSSNSGTGTPAYEQYF
>TRBJ2-7|.|TRBV4-3|TRBD2
TGCGCCAGCAGCCAAGAACTAGCGGGACCAGAGTACGAGCAGTACTTC
CASSQELAGPEYEQYF
>TRBJ2-1|many|TRBV5-5|.
TGTGCCAGCAGCTGGGGACGGCTAAGCTCCTACAATGAGCAGTTCTTC
CASSWGRLSSYNEQFF
>TRBJ1-1|.|TRBV5-1|TRBD1
TGCGCCAGCAGCTCGTTACCGGGACAGGGAAATGCTTTCTTT
CASSSLPGQGNAFF
>TRBJ2-1|once|TRBV11-1|TRBD2
TGTGCCAGCAGATCAGGAGCGGGAGGGCGGGGTCCGTACAATGAGCAGTTCTTC
CASRSGAGGRGPYNEQFF
>TRBJ2-1|few|TRBV24-1|TRBD2
TGTGCCACCAGTGATCCCGGGGGCGCGGGAGGACGCCGCGAGCAGTTCTTC
CATSDPGGAGGRREQFF
>TRBJ2-4|many|TRBV27|TRBD1
TGTGCCAGCAGTCCCTCGGGACAGGGGAACATTCAGTACTTC
CASSPSGQGNIQYF
>TRBJ2-7|many|TRBV20-1|TRBD2
TGCAGTGCAGAACCGGGACTAGCGATCTACGAGCAGTACTTC
CSAEPGLAIYEQYF
>TRBJ2-1|few|TRBV12-3/TRBV12-4|TRBD1
TGTGCCAGCAGTATAGGACAGGGCACTGAGCAGTTCTTC
CASSIGQGTEQFF
>TRBJ2-1|few|TRBV9|.
TGTGCCAGCAGCGTCCTAGCGCCTAGCTCCTACAATGAGCAGTTCTTC
CASSVLAPSSYNEQFF
>TRBJ2-3|.|TRBV2|.
TGTGCCAACATCGGCCATCAGGCAGATACGCAGTATTTT
CANIGHQADTQYF
>TRBJ2-1|few|TRBV12-3/TRBV12-4|.
TGTGCCAGCAGTTTGAGTACAGATACTTACAATGAGCAGTTCTTC
CASSLSTDTYNEQFF
>TRBJ2-7|few|TRBV29-1|TRBD2
TGCAGCGTTGTTAGCGGGATCGGTGAAGAGCAGTACTTC
CSVVSGIGEEQYF